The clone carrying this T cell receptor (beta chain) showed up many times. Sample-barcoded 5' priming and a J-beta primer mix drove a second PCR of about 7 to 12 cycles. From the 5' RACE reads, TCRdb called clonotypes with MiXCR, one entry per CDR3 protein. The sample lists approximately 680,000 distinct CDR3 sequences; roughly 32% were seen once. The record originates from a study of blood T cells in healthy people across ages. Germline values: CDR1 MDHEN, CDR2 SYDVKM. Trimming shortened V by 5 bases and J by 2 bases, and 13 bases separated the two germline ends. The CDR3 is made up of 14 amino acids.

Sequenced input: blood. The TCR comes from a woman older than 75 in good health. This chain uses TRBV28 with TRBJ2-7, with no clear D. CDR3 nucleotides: TGTGCCAGCAGTCCTTCCACAGTTACCTACGAGCAGTACTTC. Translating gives CASSPSTVTYEQYF. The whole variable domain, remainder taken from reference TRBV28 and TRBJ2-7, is DVKVTQSSRYLVKRTGEKVFLECVQDMDHENMFWYRQDPGLGLRLIYFSYDVKMKEKGDIPEGYSVSREKKERFSLILESASTNQTSMYLCASSPSTVTYEQYFGPGTRLTVT.